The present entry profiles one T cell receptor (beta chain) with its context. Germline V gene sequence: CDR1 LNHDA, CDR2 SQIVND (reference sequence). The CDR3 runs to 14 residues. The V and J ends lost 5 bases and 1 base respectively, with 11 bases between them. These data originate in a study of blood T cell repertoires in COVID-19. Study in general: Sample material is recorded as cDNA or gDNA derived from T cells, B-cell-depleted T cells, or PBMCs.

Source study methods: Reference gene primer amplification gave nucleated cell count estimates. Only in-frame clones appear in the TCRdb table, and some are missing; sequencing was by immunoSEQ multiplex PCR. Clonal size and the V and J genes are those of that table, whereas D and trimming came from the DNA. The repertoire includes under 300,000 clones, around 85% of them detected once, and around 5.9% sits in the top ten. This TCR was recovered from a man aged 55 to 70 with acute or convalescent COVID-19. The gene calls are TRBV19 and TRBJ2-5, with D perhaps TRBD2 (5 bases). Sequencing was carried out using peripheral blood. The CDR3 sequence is CASSLARGQETQYF. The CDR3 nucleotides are TGTGCCAGTAGTCTAGCTCGCGGCCAAGAGACCCAGTACTTC.